Shown below are 9 T cell receptor beta chains from a single sample sequenced in a study of cytotoxic CD8 clonotypes in ibrutinib-treated CLL. The repertoire was sequenced with immunoSEQ multiplex PCR; TCRdb's copy has only in-frame clones and lacks some. Of 60,000 to 75,000 clones in the sample, roughly nine tenths are singletons; the top ten hold approximately 3%. Sample: PBMCs, taken after 12 months of ibrutinib treatment. The receptors stem from a human donor with chronic lymphocytic leukemia.

The chain uses TRBV11-3 and TRBJ1-4; D remains unclear. The ends were cut back, 5 bases at V and 8 bases at J, with 9 bases in the middle. CDR3 length: 12 residues. CDR1 and CDR2 (germline): SGHNT, YENEEA. The CDR3 nucleotides are TGTGCCAGCAGCCCCCGGGGAGAAAAACTGTTTTTT. Protein sequence: CASSPRGEKLFF.

The chain employs TRBV18 and TRBJ2-7; a possible D gene is TRBD2 (5 bases). V lost 2 bases, J lost 5 bases, and 7 bases lay in between. In germline, CDR1 is KGHSH, CDR2 LQKENI. The CDR3 sequence is 12 residues long. The CDR3 reads CASSPSGNEQYF. CDR3 DNA sequence: TGTGCCAGCTCACCATCGGGGAACGAGCAGTACTTC.

This chain uses TRBV7-9 with TRBJ2-1; 13 bases agree with TRBD2. This CDR3 spans 15 amino acids. Germline assignment: CDR1 SEHNR and CDR2 FQNEAQ (reference sequence). V trimming: 5 bases; J trimming: 7 bases; junction bases outside the gene matches: 5. The CDR3 DNA reads TGTGCCAGCAGCCCCGGACTAGCGGGAGATAATGAGCAGTTCTTC. Translated: CASSPGLAGDNEQFF.

The rearrangement uses TRBV21-1 and TRBJ2-1; TRBD1 is the table's D call, not checked against the DNA. TRBV21-1 is noted as a pseudogene. CDR3 size: 16 residues. The CDR3 DNA is TGTGCCAGCAGCTATCCCACAGGGGGAACATACAATGAGCAGTTCTTC. This translates into CASSYPTGGTYNEQFF.

The table lists this clone with a few counts. The chain combines TRBV5-4 with TRBJ2-7, with TRBD2 matching 12 bases. V dropped 4 bases and J dropped 0; count of bases not matched to a gene: 5. This CDR3 has 16 residues. The germline V gene encodes CDR1 SGHNT and CDR2 YYREEE (reference sequence). CDR3 in DNA: TGTGCCAGCAGCACCGGACTAGCGGGGAACTCCTACGAGCAGTACTTC. Its translation is CASSTGLAGNSYEQYF.

This clone was picked up one time. The J gene is TRBJ2-7, the V gene TRBV2, with D perhaps matching TRBD1 or TRBD2 (5 bases each). The CDR3 has 14 amino acids. Germline values: CDR1 SNHLY, CDR2 FYNNEI. V was trimmed by 10 bases and J by 1 base, leaving 17 bases between them. CDR3 sequence: CATMGSRQSYEQYF. The CDR3 DNA follows: TGTGCCACTATGGGGAGCCGACAGTCCTACGAGCAGTACTTC.

The chain uses TRBV4-1 and TRBJ2-7; weak D call: TRBD1 (6 bases). The CDR3 is 15 residues long. V dropped 4 bases and J dropped 4 bases, with 17 bases sitting between them. The germline gives CDR1 MGHRA, CDR2 YSYEKL. Written as DNA, the CDR3 is TGCGCCAGCAGCCTGACAGGAAAGCTCGGATACGAGCAGTACTTC. As protein: CASSLTGKLGYEQYF.

The table lists this clone with a count of one. DNA for the CDR3: TGCAGCGTTGAAGTACAGATGAACACCGGGGAGCTGTTTTTT. Encoded protein: CSVEVQMNTGELFF. The chain is built from TRBV29-1 and TRBJ2-2; D unresolved. The CDR3 spans 14 residues. V shed 1 base and J shed 1 base, with 7 bases lying between them. CDR1 and CDR2 (germline): SQVTM, ANQGSEA.

V gene TRBV5-1 combines with J gene TRBJ2-3, with unresolved D. The germline V gene has CDR1 SGHRS and CDR2 YFSETQ. Trimming removed 0 bases from V and 0 bases from J, with 8 bases in between. This CDR3 is 15 amino acids long. The CDR3 sequence: CASSLEVPSTDTQYF. Here the CDR3 DNA reads TGCGCCAGCAGCTTGGAGGTCCCTAGCACAGATACGCAGTATTTT.